This T cell receptor (beta chain) was sequenced during a study of control samples from healthy donors and cancer patients (dated by TCRdb to the early 2020s). About this clone: Which antigen it targets is not known. Nothing much larger sits one base from this clone, and base qualities are not available.

The library was generated by the immunoSEQ multiplex PCR assay. In TCRdb, the immuneACCESS table is reduced to in-frame sequences with V and J assigned. These tables do not hold every clone; where another copy was compared, an unresolved V gene accounts for under half, and the others remain unexplained. In this sample the table shows tens of thousands of clones, approximately 90% of which occur a single time. Together, the top ten hold roughly 1.2% of the sample. Trimming at the junction amounts to 0 bases on V and 8 bases on J, and the germline ends lie 11 bases apart. Taken from cysteine to phenylalanine, the CDR3 has 13 residues. Here the CDR3 DNA is all that survives: 39 bases in frame from base 1. The CDR1 and CDR2 encoded by the germline V gene (reference sequence) are SGHNT and YYREEE.

This TCR derives from a woman aged 50 to 60 in good health. The sequencing input was blood. The chain is assembled from TRBV5-4 and TRBJ1-1; a confident D gene designation cannot be given. The nucleotide sequence is TGTGCCAGCAGCTTGGGGACCCGGGAAGAAGCTTTCTTT. Its protein product is CASSLGTREEAFF.